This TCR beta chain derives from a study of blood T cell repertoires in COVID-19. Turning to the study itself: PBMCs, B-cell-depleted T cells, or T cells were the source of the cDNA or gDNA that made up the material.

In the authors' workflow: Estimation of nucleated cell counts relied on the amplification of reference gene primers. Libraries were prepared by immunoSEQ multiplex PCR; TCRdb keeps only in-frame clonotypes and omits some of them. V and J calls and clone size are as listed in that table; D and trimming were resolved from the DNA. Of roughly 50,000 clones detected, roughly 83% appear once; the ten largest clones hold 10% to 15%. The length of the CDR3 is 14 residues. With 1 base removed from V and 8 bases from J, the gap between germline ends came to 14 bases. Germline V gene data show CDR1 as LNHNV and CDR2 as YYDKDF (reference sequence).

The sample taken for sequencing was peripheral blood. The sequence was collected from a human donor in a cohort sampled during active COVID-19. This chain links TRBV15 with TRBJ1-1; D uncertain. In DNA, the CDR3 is TGTGCCACCAGCAGAGTGCGTGAGGGAGCCGAAGCTTTCTTT. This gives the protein CATSRVREGAEAFF.